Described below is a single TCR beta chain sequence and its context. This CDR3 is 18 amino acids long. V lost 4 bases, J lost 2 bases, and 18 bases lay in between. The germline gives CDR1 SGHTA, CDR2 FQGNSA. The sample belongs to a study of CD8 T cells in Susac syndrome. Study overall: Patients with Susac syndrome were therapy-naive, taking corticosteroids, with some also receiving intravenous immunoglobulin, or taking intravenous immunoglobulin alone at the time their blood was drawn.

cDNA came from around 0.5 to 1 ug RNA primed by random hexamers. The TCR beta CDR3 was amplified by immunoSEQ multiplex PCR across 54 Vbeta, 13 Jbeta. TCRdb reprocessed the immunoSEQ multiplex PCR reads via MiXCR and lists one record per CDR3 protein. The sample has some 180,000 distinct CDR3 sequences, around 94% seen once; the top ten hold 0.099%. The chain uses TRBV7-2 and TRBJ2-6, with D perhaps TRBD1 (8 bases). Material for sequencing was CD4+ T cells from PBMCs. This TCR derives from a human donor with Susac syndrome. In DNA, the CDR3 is TGTGCCAGCAGCTCACGGACAGGGAGGGGCGCTGGGGCCAACGTCCTGACTTTC. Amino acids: CASSSRTGRGAGANVLTF.